This T cell receptor beta chain emerged from a study of CD8 T cells in ankylosing spondylitis. Study-level points and caveats: The authors reported significant enrichment of disease-linked clones in matched ankylosing spondylitis synovial fluid. A TCR beta motif of 8 or 9 highly homologous variants appeared characteristic of ankylosing spondylitis blood.

The CDR3 has 13 amino acids. CDR1 SGHKS and CDR2 YYEKEE come from the germline V gene (reference sequence). V lost 0 bases and J lost 7, with 10 bases in between. Libraries for TCR beta were made by quantitative 5'-RACE with molecular barcodes. One entry per CDR3 protein, called by TCRdb with MiXCR from the 5' RACE reads. The table records a few hundred thousand distinct CDR3 sequences, about a fifth of them present only once. In this sample, this clonotype turned up a few times. Its antigen is unidentified. The rearrangement joins TRBV5-5 to TRBJ2-5; D is unresolved. The origin of this receptor is a male donor with ankylosing spondylitis. The sample was blood, either unsorted or a sorted T cell fraction (not recorded which). CDR3 sequence: CASSLERARTQYF. The CDR3 region has the DNA TGTGCCAGCAGCTTGGAAAGGGCCAGGACCCAGTACTTC. Looking up the rest from reference TRBV5-5 and TRBJ2-5 gives the full variable domain: DAGVTQSPTHLIKTRGQQVTLRCSPISGHKSVSWYQQVLGQGPQFIFQYYEKEERGRGNFPDRFSARQFPNYSSELNVNALLLGDSALYLCASSLERARTQYFGPGTRLLVL.